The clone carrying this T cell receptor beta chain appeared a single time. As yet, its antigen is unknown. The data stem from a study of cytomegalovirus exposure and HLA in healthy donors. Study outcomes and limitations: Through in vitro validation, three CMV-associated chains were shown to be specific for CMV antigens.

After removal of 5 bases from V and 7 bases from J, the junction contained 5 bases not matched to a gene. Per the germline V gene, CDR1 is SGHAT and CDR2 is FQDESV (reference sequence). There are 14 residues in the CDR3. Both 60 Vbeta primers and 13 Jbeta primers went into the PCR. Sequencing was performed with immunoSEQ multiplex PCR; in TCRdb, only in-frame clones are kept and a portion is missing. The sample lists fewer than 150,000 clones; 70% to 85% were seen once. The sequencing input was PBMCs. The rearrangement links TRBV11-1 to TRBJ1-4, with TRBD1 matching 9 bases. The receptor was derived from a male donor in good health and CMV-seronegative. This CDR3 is CASSLRQGGEKLFF. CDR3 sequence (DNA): TGTGCCAGCAGCCTTCGACAGGGGGGTGAAAAACTGTTTTTT.